Each of the 27 T cell receptor beta chains below was sequenced from the same sample in a study of blood T cell repertoires in COVID-19. Profiling relied on immunoSEQ multiplex PCR, and the TCRdb table lists in-frame clones only, not all of them. The table lists over 10,000 clones, just over 70% of them singletons, with less than 7.5% in the top ten. Sequencing was carried out using peripheral blood. The receptors shown here come from a man aged 55 to 70 with COVID-19, enrolled during active disease.

The chain joins TRBV24-1 to TRBJ2-3; 9 bases agree with TRBD2. The V gene end was trimmed by 5 bases and the J gene end by 5 bases; junction bases not matched to a gene: 7. Germline values: CDR1 KGHDR, CDR2 SFDVKD. The CDR3 sequence is 15 residues long. CDR3 loop: CATSVRGGAVDTQYF. The CDR3 DNA is TGTGCCACCAGTGTCCGCGGGGGGGCCGTAGATACGCAGTATTTT.

Comment on this clone: In the same sample, other DNA sequences code for this CDR3. J is TRBJ1-5 and V is TRBV5-1, with 7 nucleotides matching TRBD1. CDR3 size: 14 residues. CDR1 is SGHRS, CDR2 YFSETQ, per germline. The trim removed 0 bases at V and 5 bases at J, leaving 2 bases unmatched. For the CDR3, the DNA is TGCGCCAGCAGCTTGGGGCAGGGGGATCAGCCCCAGCATTTT. Amino acid sequence: CASSLGQGDQPQHF.

The chain is built from TRBV6-4 and TRBJ1-5, with 7 nucleotides matching TRBD1. In germline, CDR1 is MRHNA, CDR2 SNTAGT. V lost 9 bases and J lost 4; bases outside the gene matches: 12. CDR3 length: 15 residues. This CDR3 reads CARPRDSRLNQPQHF. The CDR3 bases are TGTGCCAGGCCGCGGGACAGCCGGTTAAATCAGCCCCAGCATTTT.

The chain recombines TRBV28 with TRBJ1-5; 10 bases are shared with TRBD1. J lost 7 bases, V lost 5 bases, and 11 bases had no gene match. CDR1 MDHEN and CDR2 SYDVKM come from the germline V gene. This CDR3 region has 16 residues. CDR3: CASSPDDRGRGQPQHF. DNA for the CDR3: TGTGCCAGCAGTCCGGACGACAGGGGGCGAGGGCAGCCCCAGCATTTT.

The V call is TRBV4-3, the J call TRBJ1-4; weak D call: TRBD1 (5 bases). This CDR3 has 16 residues. Germline V gene sequence: CDR1 LGHNA, CDR2 YSLEER. V dropped 2 bases and J dropped 3 bases, with 13 bases sitting between them. The CDR3 here is CASSQSGGSANEKLFF. CDR3 coding DNA: TGCGCCAGCAGCCAATCCGGGGGTTCAGCTAATGAAAAACTGTTTTTT.

The V gene is TRBV7-6, the J gene TRBJ2-1, with 12 positions matching TRBD2. V was pared by 2 bases and J by 8 bases, with 4 bases of the junction left unmatched. This CDR3 is 15 amino acids long. Germline CDR1 is SGHVS and CDR2 is FNYEAQ. CDR3 in amino acids: CASSLLAGGGHEQFF. CDR3 DNA: TGTGCCAGCAGCTTACTAGCGGGAGGGGGACATGAGCAGTTCTTC.

The chain employs TRBV5-1 and TRBJ1-4; tentatively, D is TRBD1 (6 bases). V shed 4 bases and J shed 4 bases, with 17 bases lying between them. This CDR3 contains 16 residues. The germline V gene encodes CDR1 SGHRS and CDR2 YFSETQ. CDR3 nucleotides: TGCGCCAGCAGCCCCCTGCTGGGGGCCAGTAATGAAAAACTGTTTTTT. Its protein product is CASSPLLGASNEKLFF.

The chain links TRBV5-4 to TRBJ1-1; tentative D call: TRBD1 (5 bases). The V gene lost 4 bases and the J gene lost 7 bases, with 17 bases spanning the gap. From germline, CDR1 is SGHNT and CDR2 YYREEE (reference sequence). The CDR3 has 14 amino acids. The CDR3 sequence: CASSRASGSGEAFF. The CDR3 bases are TGTGCCAGCAGCCGGGCATCAGGGTCCGGTGAAGCTTTCTTT.

By sample fraction, this clone is medium-sized. This sequence joins TRBV5-5 and TRBJ1-1, with 9 bases lining up with TRBD1. From germline, CDR1 is SGHKS and CDR2 YYEKEE (reference sequence). V was clipped by 7 bases and J by 4 bases; unmatched bases: 8. The CDR3 totals 14 residues. The CDR3 here is CASGYLTGGTEAFF. DNA of the CDR3: TGTGCCAGCGGATACTTGACAGGGGGCACTGAAGCTTTCTTT.

This clone has only a few counts. This chain uses TRBV6-1 with TRBJ2-1, with a possible D match to TRBD1 (6 bases). V was pared by 2 bases and J by 9 bases, with 14 bases between. Germline CDR1 and CDR2: MNHNS and SASEGT. CDR3 length: 14 residues. CDR3 bases: TGTGCCAGCAGTGAATTGCACAGGGAAAGTGAGCAGTTCTTC. The encoded protein is CASSELHRESEQFF.

The rearrangement uses TRBV20-1 and TRBJ1-5, with D tentatively TRBD1 (6 bases). Trimming pared 3 bases from V and 7 bases from J, leaving 19 bases between. Germline V gives CDR1 DFQATT, CDR2 SNEGSKA (reference sequence). The CDR3 is made up of 15 amino acids. Here the CDR3 reads CSASSLNRAGQPQHF. CDR3 bases: TGCAGTGCTAGTTCCCTTAACAGGGCAGGACAGCCCCAGCATTTT.

The rearrangement links TRBV6-7 to TRBJ1-5; D is unclear. TRBV6-7 is annotated as an ORF whose role is uncertain. V lost 1 base and J lost 1, with 11 bases in between. This CDR3 has 16 amino acids. CDR3 DNA: TGTGCCAGCAGTTACTTAGAGACACTCAGCAATCAGCCCCAGCATTTT. It specifies CASSYLETLSNQPQHF.

The CDR3 DNA reads TGTGCCAGCAGTTCGCTACAGGTAGGAGAAAAACTGTTTTTT. Residues: CASSSLQVGEKLFF. The chain employs TRBV6-5 and TRBJ1-4; D is possibly TRBD1 (5 bases). The CDR3 covers 14 residues. CDR1 and CDR2 (germline): MNHEY, SVGAGI. V lost 4 bases and J lost 8, with 14 bases in between.

This clone was seen only a few times. The V call is TRBV11-3, the J call TRBJ2-2, with D maybe TRBD1 (6 bases). Trimming pared 3 bases from V and 3 bases from J, leaving 11 bases between. CDR1 and CDR2 from the germline V gene are SGHNT and YENEEA. The CDR3 extends over 15 amino acids. This chain's CDR3 is CASSFRGVDTGELFF. The CDR3 DNA reads as TGTGCCAGCAGCTTCAGGGGAGTTGACACCGGGGAGCTGTTTTTT.

The chain employs TRBV19 and TRBJ1-5; TRBD1 is a possible D gene (5 bases). The CDR3 is 16 amino acids. Germline assignment: CDR1 LNHDA and CDR2 SQIVND (reference sequence). Trimming took 2 bases from V and 0 from J, leaving 11 bases between them. The CDR3 protein is CASSILGAYSNQPQHF. CDR3 in DNA: TGTGCCAGTAGTATATTAGGGGCCTATAGCAATCAGCCCCAGCATTTT.

The chain employs TRBV12-3 or TRBV12-4 and TRBJ2-5; D possibly corresponds to TRBD2 (5 bases). The germline V and J ends were trimmed by 6 bases and 5 bases, with 10 bases remaining between them. The CDR3 is made up of 12 amino acids. The chain's CDR3 is CASRGVGETQYF. CDR3 DNA: TGTGCCAGCAGGGGAGTCGGCGAGACCCAGTACTTC.

This clone is medium-sized by share. The sample carries other DNA sequences with the same CDR3. The chain joins TRBV19 to TRBJ1-6; D not certain. The CDR3 sequence is 13 residues long. Trimming shortened V by 1 base and J by 7 bases, and 5 bases separated the two germline ends. Germline-derived CDR1 and CDR2 are LNHDA and SQIVND (reference sequence). The CDR3 loop is CASSIAGNSPLHF. The CDR3, as DNA: TGTGCCAGTAGTATAGCGGGGAATTCACCCCTCCACTTT.

The chain carries TRBV5-6 and TRBJ1-6, with D unresolved. Germline assignment: CDR1 SGHDT and CDR2 YYEEEE. The CDR3 covers 13 residues. Trimming shortened V by 0 bases and J by 8 bases, and 6 bases separated the two germline ends. Here the CDR3 reads CASSLVGDSPLHF. CDR3 nucleotides: TGTGCCAGCAGCTTGGTGGGAGATTCACCCCTCCACTTT.

The chain joins TRBV15 to TRBJ2-5; the match to TRBD1 covers 11 bases. Germline CDR1 and CDR2: LNHNV and YYDKDF (reference sequence). The ends lost 8 bases at V and 1 base at J; junction bases unmatched: 6. The CDR3 is made up of 15 amino acids. CDR3 protein: CATGRDRGFQETQYF. DNA for the CDR3: TGTGCCACCGGCCGGGACAGGGGGTTCCAAGAGACCCAGTACTTC.

The rearrangement joins TRBV11-3 to TRBJ2-2, with D possibly matching TRBD1 (5 bases). The CDR3 length is 16 residues. Germline-derived CDR1 and CDR2 are SGHNT and YENEEA. V dropped 5 bases and J dropped 4 bases, with 17 bases sitting between them. CDR3 in DNA: TGTGCCAGCAGCCCCAGGGAAGGTCTTGCCACCGGGGAGCTGTTTTTT. Residues: CASSPREGLATGELFF.

By proportion, this clone is medium-sized. J is TRBJ1-5 and V is TRBV27; D possibly corresponds to TRBD1 (6 bases). CDR3 length: 13 amino acids. The germline V gene encodes CDR1 MNHEY and CDR2 SMNVEV (reference sequence). V shed 9 bases and J shed 6 bases, with 15 bases lying between them. CDR3 sequence: CASGQGSGQPQHF. CDR3 coding DNA: TGTGCCAGTGGGCAGGGGTCGGGTCAGCCCCAGCATTTT.

The rearrangement joins TRBV9 to TRBJ1-4; tentatively, D is TRBD1 (5 bases). V shed 2 bases and J shed 7 bases, with 18 bases lying between them. Per germline, CDR1 SGDLS and CDR2 YYNGEE. This CDR3 has 16 residues. CDR3 sequence (DNA): TGTGCCAGCAGCGTGACCCCGGGACTCCGCGGTGAAAAACTGTTTTTT. Translation: CASSVTPGLRGEKLFF.

The V gene is TRBV19, the J gene TRBJ1-1; D remains ambiguous. CDR1 is LNHDA and CDR2 is SQIVND in the germline V gene (reference sequence). V was pared by 5 bases and J by 1 base, with 11 bases between. CDR3 length: 14 residues. The CDR3 protein is CASSLYTANTEAFF. As DNA, the CDR3 is TGTGCCAGTAGTTTGTACACCGCGAACACTGAAGCTTTCTTT. Using reference TRBV19 and TRBJ1-1 for the parts outside the CDR3, the full variable domain is DGGITQSPKYLFRKEGQNVTLSCEQNLNHDAMYWYRQDPGQGLRLIYYSQIVNDFQKGDIAEGYSVSREKKESFPLTVTSAQKNPTAFYLCASSLYTANTEAFFGQGTRLTVV.

The CDR3: CASSPPGQPQHF. The CDR3 DNA sequence: TGTGCCAGCAGTCCGCCGGGTCAGCCCCAGCATTTT. The chain has TRBV28 and TRBJ1-5, with D unresolved. Germline V gives CDR1 MDHEN, CDR2 SYDVKM. The CDR3 runs to 12 residues. V gave up 5 bases and J gave up 6 bases, with 8 bases separating them.

The chain is built from TRBV27 and TRBJ2-1; TRBD1 is a possible D gene (6 bases). V shed 2 bases and J shed 5 bases, with 7 bases lying between them. Germline V gene lookup returns CDR1 MNHEY and CDR2 SMNVEV (reference sequence). The CDR3 runs to 13 residues. The CDR3 DNA reads TGTGCCAGCAGTTTAGACAGGAACAATGAGCAGTTCTTC. Translated, it gives CASSLDRNNEQFF.

The chain has TRBV5-6 and TRBJ1-1; D perhaps matches TRBD1 (5 bases). V lost 0 bases to trimming and J lost 5 bases, with 20 bases between them. There are 17 residues in the CDR3. Germline lookup yields CDR1 SGHDT and CDR2 YYEEEE. This CDR3 is CASSLDGGKVEITEAFF. The CDR3 DNA sequence: TGTGCCAGCAGCTTGGATGGGGGGAAGGTAGAGATTACTGAAGCTTTCTTT.

DNA of the CDR3: TGTGCCAGCAGTCCGGGACTAGCGGGAGGGGGCTCCTACAATGAGCAGTTCTTC. It is translated as CASSPGLAGGGSYNEQFF. The chain uses TRBV6-6 and TRBJ2-1; 16 nucleotides match TRBD2. The length of the CDR3 is 18 residues. The germline V gene encodes CDR1 MNHNY and CDR2 SVGAGI (reference sequence). V lost 5 bases to trimming and J lost 0 bases; unmatched junction nucleotides: 4.